The next 20 T cell receptor beta chains were all read from a single sample in a study of blood T cell repertoires in COVID-19. The protocol was immunoSEQ multiplex PCR, while the TCRdb copy is restricted to in-frame clones and leaves out a portion. The sample holds around 50,000 clones, roughly 78% seen once. The sequenced sample was peripheral blood. Receptors originate from a woman of 80 years or more with acute or convalescent COVID-19.

Written as DNA, the CDR3 is TGTGCCAGCTCACCACCCCTGGACTTTGGCTACACCTTC. This codes for CASSPPLDFGYTF. The chain combines TRBV18 with TRBJ1-2; D remains ambiguous. Trimming removed 0 bases from V and 7 bases from J, with 9 bases in between. Germline loops: CDR1 KGHSH, CDR2 LQKENI. This CDR3 region has 13 residues.

This rearrangement joins TRBV2 to TRBJ2-3; 10 positions agree with TRBD2. V trimming: 6 bases; J trimming: 2 bases; junction bases outside the gene matches: 11. The CDR3 is made up of 17 amino acids. Looked up from germline, CDR1 is SNHLY and CDR2 is FYNNEI. The DNA for the CDR3 is TGTGCCAGCAGCGCCCGTCCGGGACTAGCGAACACAGATACGCAGTATTTT. Encoded protein: CASSARPGLANTDTQYF.

The chain links TRBV5-5 to TRBJ2-2; TRBD2 might be the D (5 bases). CDR1 and CDR2 from the germline V gene are SGHKS and YYEKEE (reference sequence). V lost 5 bases, J lost 7 bases, and 12 bases lay in between. This CDR3 is built from 13 residues. The CDR3 reads CASSTGGYGELFF. The CDR3 nucleotides read TGTGCCAGCAGTACCGGAGGATACGGGGAGCTGTTTTTT. Supplemented by reference TRBV5-5 and TRBJ2-2, the full variable domain reads DAGVTQSPTHLIKTRGQQVTLRCSPISGHKSVSWYQQVLGQGPQFIFQYYEKEERGRGNFPDRFSARQFPNYSSELNVNALLLGDSALYLCASSTGGYGELFFGEGSRLTVL.

J is TRBJ2-7 and V is TRBV28, with unresolved D. V was cut by 5 bases and J by 2 bases, with 13 bases left in between. The CDR3 has 14 amino acids. Germline loops: CDR1 MDHEN, CDR2 SYDVKM. Written as DNA, the CDR3 is TGTGCCAGCAGTCACCTGCGAGGAACCTACGAGCAGTACTTC. Amino acid sequence: CASSHLRGTYEQYF. The whole variable domain, filled in from reference TRBV28 and TRBJ2-7, reads DVKVTQSSRYLVKRTGEKVFLECVQDMDHENMFWYRQDPGLGLRLIYFSYDVKMKEKGDIPEGYSVSREKKERFSLILESASTNQTSMYLCASSHLRGTYEQYFGPGTRLTVT.

The chain recombines TRBV28 with TRBJ2-1, with 8 bases identical to TRBD2. Germline V gene sequence: CDR1 MDHEN, CDR2 SYDVKM. The CDR3 covers 16 residues. With 1 base clipped from V and 3 bases from J, the junction kept 5 bases outside the gene matches. The CDR3 region is CASSLSGAGVYNEQFF. In DNA, the CDR3 is TGTGCCAGCAGTTTATCGGGAGCGGGGGTCTACAATGAGCAGTTCTTC.

The CDR3 sequence: CASSVASGGPGEQFF. The DNA of the CDR3 is TGTGCCAGCAGCGTAGCGAGCGGGGGGCCAGGGGAGCAGTTCTTC. The chain recombines TRBV9 with TRBJ2-1, with 9 positions matching TRBD2. This CDR3 comprises 15 residues. Germline loops: CDR1 SGDLS, CDR2 YYNGEE. V lost 0 bases, J lost 10 bases, and 8 bases stayed unmatched.

The chain uses TRBV29-1 and TRBJ2-2; TRBD1 matches 9 bases. Germline values: CDR1 SQVTM, CDR2 ANQGSEA. V was clipped by 6 bases and J by 2 bases; unmatched bases: 10. The length of the CDR3 is 16 residues. The chain's CDR3 is CSVTGTGKGNTGELFF. CDR3 in DNA: TGCAGCGTCACCGGGACAGGGAAGGGAAACACCGGGGAGCTGTTTTTT.

The CDR3 DNA reads as TGTGCCAGCAGCTTAGCGTCTGCCGGGGAGCTGTTTTTT. As protein: CASSLASAGELFF. The chain couples TRBV7-9 to TRBJ2-2; D remains ambiguous. Looked up from germline, CDR1 is SEHNR and CDR2 is FQNEAQ (reference sequence). Trimming pared 0 bases from V and 6 bases from J, leaving 5 bases between. The CDR3 loop spans 13 amino acids.

V is TRBV19 and J is TRBJ1-2, with TRBD1 as a possible D gene (6 bases). CDR1 LNHDA and CDR2 SQIVND come from the germline V gene (reference sequence). V was trimmed by 6 bases and J by 5 bases, leaving 13 bases between them. This CDR3 is 13 amino acids long. This CDR3 reads CASSPLDRYGYTF. In nucleotides, the CDR3 is TGTGCCAGTAGCCCTCTCGACAGGTATGGCTACACCTTC.

The V call is TRBV28, the J call TRBJ1-2, with D possibly matching TRBD1 (6 bases). The CDR3 contains 13 residues. Germline lookup yields CDR1 MDHEN and CDR2 SYDVKM. Trimming left V 5 bases short and J 2 bases short, with 9 bases between. The DNA of the CDR3 is TGTGCCAGCAGTGCTACAGGGAACTATGGCTACACCTTC. Protein product: CASSATGNYGYTF.

This chain uses TRBV28 with TRBJ1-5; D is perhaps TRBD1 (6 bases). Germline V gene lookup returns CDR1 MDHEN and CDR2 SYDVKM. V lost 3 bases, J lost 5 bases, and 17 bases lay in between. This CDR3 is built from 16 residues. DNA of the CDR3: TGTGCCAGCAGTTTTAATTTCCGGGACATCGATCAGCCCCAGCATTTT. This translates into CASSFNFRDIDQPQHF.

The chain joins TRBV19 to TRBJ2-7; 8 bases are a match to TRBD2. Trimming cost V 6 bases and J 1 base; bases outside gene matches: 5. This CDR3 has 14 amino acids. The V gene's germline CDR1 is LNHDA and CDR2 SQIVND (reference sequence). CDR3 in amino acids: CASSREGGSYEQYF. The CDR3 DNA follows: TGTGCCAGTAGCCGGGAGGGAGGGTCCTACGAGCAGTACTTC.

The genes are TRBV3-1 (or the pseudogene TRBV3-2) and TRBJ2-2, with unresolved D. The CDR3 is 16 residues long. The germline gives CDR1 LGHDT, CDR2 YNNKEL (reference sequence). V dropped 4 bases and J dropped 4 bases, with 16 bases sitting between them. DNA for the CDR3: TGTGCCAGCAGCCGTTCATCAGTGTCTGGCACCGGGGAGCTGTTTTTT. This translates into CASSRSSVSGTGELFF.

The genes are TRBV28 and TRBJ1-4; 7 bases align to TRBD1. This CDR3 comprises 14 residues. The germline CDR1 and CDR2 sequences are MDHEN and SYDVKM. V was clipped by 6 bases and J by 7 bases; unmatched bases: 8. CDR3 sequence reads: CASSNPTGFEKLFF. DNA for the CDR3: TGTGCCAGCAGCAACCCGACAGGGTTTGAAAAACTGTTTTTT.

The chain is built from TRBV30 and TRBJ2-2; no firm D call. CDR1 and CDR2 from the germline V gene are GTSNPN and SVGIG (reference sequence). This CDR3 is 11 amino acids long. V was clipped by 8 bases and J by 3 bases, with 7 bases between them. CDR3 sequence (DNA): TGTGCCCTTCGGGACACCGGGGAGCTGTTTTTT. Its translation: CALRDTGELFF.

This chain joins TRBV18 and TRBJ1-2; a weak D match, TRBD1 (5 bases). The V gene's germline CDR1 is KGHSH and CDR2 LQKENI. This CDR3 comprises 15 residues. V was pared by 0 bases and J by 1 base, with 9 bases between. The CDR3 loop is CASSPPRGGNYGYTF. The DNA of the CDR3 is TGTGCCAGCTCACCACCCCGGGGGGGTAACTATGGCTACACCTTC. Supplemented by reference TRBV18 and TRBJ1-2, the full variable domain reads NAGVMQNPRHLVRRRGQEARLRCSPMKGHSHVYWYRQLPEEGLKFMVYLQKENIIDESGMPKERFSAEFPKEGPSILRIQQVVRGDSAAYFCASSPPRGGNYGYTFGSGTRLTVV.

DNA for the CDR3: TGCGCCAGCAGCTTGTCACTCAGGACAGACTACAATGAGCAGTTCTTC. Translating it yields CASSLSLRTDYNEQFF. This chain joins TRBV5-1 and TRBJ2-1, with D tentatively TRBD1 (6 bases). The germline CDR1 and CDR2 sequences are SGHRS and YFSETQ. The CDR3 loop spans 16 amino acids. V was trimmed by 1 base and J by 3 bases, leaving 14 bases between them. The whole variable domain, remainder taken from reference TRBV5-1 and TRBJ2-1, is KAGVTQTPRYLIKTRGQQVTLSCSPISGHRSVSWYQQTPGQGLQFLFEYFSETQRNKGNFPGRFSGRQFSNSRSEMNVSTLELGDSALYLCASSLSLRTDYNEQFFGPGTRLTVL.

CDR3: CASSLRDSNSPLHF. Written as DNA, the CDR3 is TGTGCCAGCAGCTTAAGGGACAGCAATTCACCCCTCCACTTT. The rearrangement joins TRBV11-2 to TRBJ1-6, with 7 nucleotides matching TRBD1. This CDR3 is 14 amino acids long. J gave up 7 bases and V 2 bases, and 2 bases lay outside the gene matches. The germline CDR1 and CDR2 sequences are SGHAT and FQNNGV. Based on the CDR3 plus reference TRBV11-2 and TRBJ1-6, the full variable domain is EAGVAQSPRYKIIEKRQSVAFWCNPISGHATLYWYQQILGQGPKLLIQFQNNGVVDDSQLPKDRFSAERLKGVDSTLKIQPAKLEDSAVYLCASSLRDSNSPLHFGNGTRLTVT.

The CDR3 region is CASSLGTGTGYTF. The CDR3 DNA is TGCGCCAGCAGCTTGGGGACAGGGACCGGCTACACCTTC. The J gene is TRBJ1-2, the V gene TRBV5-1; 8 nucleotides line up with TRBD1. The V segment lost 0 bases and the J segment 8 bases; nucleotides outside the gene matches: 3. The CDR3 is 13 amino acids. CDR1 and CDR2 from the germline V gene are SGHRS and YFSETQ.

The DNA for the CDR3 is TGTGCCAGCAGGGCTGTTCGGGTGAACACTGAAGCTTTCTTT. Translated, it gives CASRAVRVNTEAFF. The rearrangement links TRBV28 to TRBJ1-1; no clear D gene. CDR1 is MDHEN, CDR2 SYDVKM, per germline. The CDR3 extends over 14 amino acids. V gave up 6 bases and J gave up 0 bases, with 11 bases separating them.